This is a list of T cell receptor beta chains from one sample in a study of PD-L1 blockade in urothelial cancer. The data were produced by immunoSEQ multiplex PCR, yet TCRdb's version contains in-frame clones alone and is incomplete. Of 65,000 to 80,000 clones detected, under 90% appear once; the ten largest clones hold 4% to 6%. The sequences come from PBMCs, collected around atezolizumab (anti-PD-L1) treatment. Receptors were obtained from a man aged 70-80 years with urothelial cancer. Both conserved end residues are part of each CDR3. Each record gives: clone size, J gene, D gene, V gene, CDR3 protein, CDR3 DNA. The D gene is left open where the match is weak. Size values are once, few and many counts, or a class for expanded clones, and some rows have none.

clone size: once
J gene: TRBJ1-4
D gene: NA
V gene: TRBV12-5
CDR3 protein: CASGLGQSNEKLFF
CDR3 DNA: TGTGCTAGTGGTTTGGGACAGTCTAATGAAAAACTGTTTTTT

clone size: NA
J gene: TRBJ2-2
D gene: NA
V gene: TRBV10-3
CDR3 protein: CAGGPDSTMTGELFF
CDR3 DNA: TGTGCCGGGGGCCCGGACTCCACCATGACCGGGGAGCTGTTTTTT

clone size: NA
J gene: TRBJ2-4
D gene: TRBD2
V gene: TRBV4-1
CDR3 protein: CASSQGEGYGIQYF
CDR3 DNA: TGCGCCAGCAGCCAAGGGGAGGGATACGGCATTCAGTACTTC

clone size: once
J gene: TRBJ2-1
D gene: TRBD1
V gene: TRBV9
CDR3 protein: CASSVAPGTGGSSYNEQFF
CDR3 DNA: TGTGCCAGCAGCGTCGCTCCCGGGACAGGGGGATCCTCCTACAATGAGCAGTTCTTC

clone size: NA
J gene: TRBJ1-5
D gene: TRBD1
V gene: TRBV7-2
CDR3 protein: CASSLASRGDNQPQHF
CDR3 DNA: TGTGCCAGCAGCTTAGCAAGCAGGGGGGATAATCAGCCCCAGCATTTT

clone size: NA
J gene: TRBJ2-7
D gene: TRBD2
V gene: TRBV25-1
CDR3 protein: CATRAGGSYEQYF
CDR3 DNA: TGTGCCACCAGGGCGGGAGGGTCCTACGAGCAGTACTTC

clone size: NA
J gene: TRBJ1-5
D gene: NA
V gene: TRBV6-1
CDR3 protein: CASRLTAINQPQHF
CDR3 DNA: TGTGCCAGCAGATTGACAGCGATAAATCAGCCCCAGCATTTT

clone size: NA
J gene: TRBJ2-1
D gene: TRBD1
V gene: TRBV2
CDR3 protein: CASKQGTSYNEQFF
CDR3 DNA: TGTGCCAGCAAACAGGGGACCTCCTACAATGAGCAGTTCTTC

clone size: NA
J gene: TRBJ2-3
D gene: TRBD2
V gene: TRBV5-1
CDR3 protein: CASSTGLAGGRTDTQYF
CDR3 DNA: TGCGCCAGCAGCACCGGACTAGCGGGAGGTCGCACAGATACGCAGTATTTT

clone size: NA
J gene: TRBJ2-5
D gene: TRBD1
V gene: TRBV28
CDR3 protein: CASSFRTGVVQETQYF
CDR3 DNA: TGTGCCAGCAGTTTCCGGACAGGGGTTGTTCAAGAGACCCAGTACTTC

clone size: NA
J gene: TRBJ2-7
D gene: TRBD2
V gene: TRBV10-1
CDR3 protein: CASSPSGGSYEQYF
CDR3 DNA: TGCGCCAGCAGCCCTAGCGGGGGCTCCTACGAGCAGTACTTC

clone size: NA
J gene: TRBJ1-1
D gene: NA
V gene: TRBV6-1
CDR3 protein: CASSASTEAFF
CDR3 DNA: TGTGCCAGCAGTGCGAGTACTGAAGCTTTCTTT

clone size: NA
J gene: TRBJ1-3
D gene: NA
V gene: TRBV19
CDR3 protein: CASRGQRGGNTIYF
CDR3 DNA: TGTGCCAGTAGAGGACAGCGCGGGGGAAACACCATATATTTT

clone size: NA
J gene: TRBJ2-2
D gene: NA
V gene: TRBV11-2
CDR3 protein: CASSLGRNTGELFF
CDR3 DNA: TGTGCCAGCAGCTTGGGCAGGAACACCGGGGAGCTGTTTTTT

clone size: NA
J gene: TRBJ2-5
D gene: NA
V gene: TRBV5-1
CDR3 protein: CASSPPQGNMETQYF
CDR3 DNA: TGCGCCAGCAGCCCACCTCAGGGTAATATGGAGACCCAGTACTTC

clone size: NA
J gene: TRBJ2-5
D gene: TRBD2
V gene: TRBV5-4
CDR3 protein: CASSPTSGSWETQYF
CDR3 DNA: TGTGCCAGCAGCCCGACTAGCGGGAGTTGGGAGACCCAGTACTTC

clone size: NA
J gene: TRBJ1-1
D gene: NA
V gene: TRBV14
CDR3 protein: CASSQVPGSAEAFF
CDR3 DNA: TGTGCCAGCAGCCAAGTACCGGGGAGTGCTGAAGCTTTCTTT

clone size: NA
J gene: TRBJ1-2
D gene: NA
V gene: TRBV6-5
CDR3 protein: CASSYAKRSHYGYTF
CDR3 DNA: TGTGCCAGCAGTTATGCTAAACGCTCCCACTATGGCTACACCTTC

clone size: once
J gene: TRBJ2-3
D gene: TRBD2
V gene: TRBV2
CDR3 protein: CASIPGREDTQYF
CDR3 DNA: TGTGCCAGCATCCCGGGGAGGGAAGATACGCAGTATTTT

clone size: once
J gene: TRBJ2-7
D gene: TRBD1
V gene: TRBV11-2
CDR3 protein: CASSPKGQGANEQYF
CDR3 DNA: TGTGCCAGCAGCCCCAAGGGACAGGGGGCAAACGAGCAGTACTTC

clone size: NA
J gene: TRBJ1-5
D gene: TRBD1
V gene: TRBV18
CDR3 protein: CATKTGDGNQPQHF
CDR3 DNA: TGTGCCACCAAGACAGGGGACGGCAATCAGCCCCAGCATTTT

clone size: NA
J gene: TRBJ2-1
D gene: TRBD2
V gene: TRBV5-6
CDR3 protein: CASSFTASGRNNEQFF
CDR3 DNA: TGTGCCAGCAGCTTTACGGCTAGCGGGAGAAACAATGAGCAGTTCTTC

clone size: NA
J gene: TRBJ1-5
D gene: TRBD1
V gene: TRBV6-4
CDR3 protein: CASSHRGCRSNQPQHF
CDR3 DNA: TGTGCCAGCAGTCACAGGGGATGTAGGAGCAATCAGCCCCAGCATTTT

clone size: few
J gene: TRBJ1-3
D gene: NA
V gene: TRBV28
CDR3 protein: CASSFSSGHRNTIYF
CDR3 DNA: TGTGCCAGCAGTTTTTCTTCGGGACACCGAAACACCATATATTTT

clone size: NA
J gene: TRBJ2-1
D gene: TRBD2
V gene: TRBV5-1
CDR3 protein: CASGRLAGGPNEQFF
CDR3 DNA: TGCGCCAGCGGCAGGTTGGCGGGAGGGCCTAATGAGCAGTTCTTC

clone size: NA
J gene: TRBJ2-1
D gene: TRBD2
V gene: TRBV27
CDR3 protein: CASSFGGGRTPNEQFF
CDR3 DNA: TGTGCCAGCAGTTTTGGAGGCGGGAGAACCCCCAATGAGCAGTTCTTC

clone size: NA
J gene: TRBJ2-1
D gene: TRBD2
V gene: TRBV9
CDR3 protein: CASSVRGTSGSASYNEQFF
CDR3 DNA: TGTGCCAGCAGCGTTCGGGGGACTAGCGGGAGTGCATCCTACAATGAGCAGTTCTTC

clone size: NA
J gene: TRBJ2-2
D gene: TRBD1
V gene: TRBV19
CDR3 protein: CASSIPGQGAGELFF
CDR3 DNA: TGTGCCAGTAGTATTCCGGGACAGGGAGCCGGGGAGCTGTTTTTT

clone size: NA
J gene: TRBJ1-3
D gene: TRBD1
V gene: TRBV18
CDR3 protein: CASSPLRQGAGNTIYF
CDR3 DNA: TGTGCCAGCTCACCCCTCCGACAGGGGGCTGGAAACACCATATATTTT

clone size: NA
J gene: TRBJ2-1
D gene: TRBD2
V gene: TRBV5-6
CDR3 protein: CASSFRGRAIRNEQFF
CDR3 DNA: TGTGCCAGCAGCTTTCGCGGGAGGGCCATCCGAAATGAGCAGTTCTTC

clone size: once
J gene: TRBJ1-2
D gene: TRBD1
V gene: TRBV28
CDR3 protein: CASSSGQGGKGYTF
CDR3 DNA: TGTGCCAGCAGTTCCGGACAGGGGGGAAAAGGCTACACCTTC

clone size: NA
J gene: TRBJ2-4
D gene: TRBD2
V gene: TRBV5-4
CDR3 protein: CASSPGLAGKGDIQYF
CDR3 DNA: TGTGCCAGCAGCCCGGGACTAGCGGGAAAAGGGGACATTCAGTACTTC

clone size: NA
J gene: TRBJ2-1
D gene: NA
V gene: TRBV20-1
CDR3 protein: CSATLREQFF
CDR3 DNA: TGCAGTGCGACGTTGCGGGAGCAGTTCTTC

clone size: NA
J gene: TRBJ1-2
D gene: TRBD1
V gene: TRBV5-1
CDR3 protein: CASSPGQGADYGYTF
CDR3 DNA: TGCGCCAGCAGCCCCGGACAGGGGGCGGACTATGGCTACACCTTC

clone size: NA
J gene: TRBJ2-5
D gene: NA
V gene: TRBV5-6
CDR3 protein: CASSLKAEGFRETQYF
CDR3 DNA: TGTGCCAGCAGCTTGAAAGCGGAGGGGTTTAGGGAGACCCAGTACTTC

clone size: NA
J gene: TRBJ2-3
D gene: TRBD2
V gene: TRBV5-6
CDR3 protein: CASNLWGGSTDTQYF
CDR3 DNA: TGTGCCAGCAACTTATGGGGGGGAAGCACAGATACGCAGTATTTT

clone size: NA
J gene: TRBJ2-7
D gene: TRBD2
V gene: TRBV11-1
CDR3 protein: CASSTSGTSGRYEQYF
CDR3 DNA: TGTGCCAGCAGCACCTCCGGGACTAGCGGGAGGTACGAGCAGTACTTC

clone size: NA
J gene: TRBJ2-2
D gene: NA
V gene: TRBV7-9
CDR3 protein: CASSRSRDTGELFF
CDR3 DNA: TGTGCCAGCAGCCGGAGCCGGGACACCGGGGAGCTGTTTTTT

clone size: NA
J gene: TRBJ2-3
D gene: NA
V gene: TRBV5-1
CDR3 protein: CASARESTGADTQYF
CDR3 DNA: TGCGCCAGTGCCCGGGAGTCTACAGGGGCAGATACGCAGTATTTT

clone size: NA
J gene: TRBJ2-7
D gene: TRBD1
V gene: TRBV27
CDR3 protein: CASSFVGGQGAGEQYF
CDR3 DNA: TGTGCCAGCAGTTTCGTTGGGGGACAGGGAGCGGGCGAGCAGTACTTC

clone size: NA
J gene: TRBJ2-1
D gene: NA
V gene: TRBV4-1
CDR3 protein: CASSQVAAGVIYNEQFF
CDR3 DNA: TGCGCCAGCAGCCAAGTGGCGGCAGGGGTTATCTACAATGAGCAGTTCTTC

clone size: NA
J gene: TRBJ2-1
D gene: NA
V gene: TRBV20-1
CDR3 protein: CSARQDNEQFF
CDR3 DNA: TGCAGTGCTAGACAGGACAATGAGCAGTTCTTC

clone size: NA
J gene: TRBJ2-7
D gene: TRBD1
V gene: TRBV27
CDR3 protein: CASSRDRNSYEQYF
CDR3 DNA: TGTGCCAGCAGCCGGGACAGGAACTCCTACGAGCAGTACTTC

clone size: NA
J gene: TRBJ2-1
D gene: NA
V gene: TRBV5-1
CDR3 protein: CASSLEAWRAPVGDEQFF
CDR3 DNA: TGCGCCAGCAGCTTGGAGGCTTGGCGGGCCCCGGTGGGCGATGAGCAGTTCTTC

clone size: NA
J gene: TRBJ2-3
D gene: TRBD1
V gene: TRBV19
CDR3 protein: CASSTGESTDTQYF
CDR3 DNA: TGTGCCAGTAGCACAGGGGAGAGCACAGATACGCAGTATTTT